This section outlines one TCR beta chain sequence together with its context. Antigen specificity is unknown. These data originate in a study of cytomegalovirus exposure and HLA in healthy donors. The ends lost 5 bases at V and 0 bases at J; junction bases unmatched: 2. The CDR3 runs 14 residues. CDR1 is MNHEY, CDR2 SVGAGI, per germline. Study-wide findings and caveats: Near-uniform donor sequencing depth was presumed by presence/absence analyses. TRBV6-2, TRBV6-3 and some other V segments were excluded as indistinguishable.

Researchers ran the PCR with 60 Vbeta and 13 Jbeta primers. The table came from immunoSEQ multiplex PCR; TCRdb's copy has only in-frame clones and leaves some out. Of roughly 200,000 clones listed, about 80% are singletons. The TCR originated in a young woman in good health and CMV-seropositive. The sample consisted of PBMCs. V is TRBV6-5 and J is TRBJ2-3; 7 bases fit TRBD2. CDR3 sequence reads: CASSRLASTDTQYF. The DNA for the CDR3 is TGTGCCAGCAGTCGACTAGCTAGCACAGATACGCAGTATTTT.